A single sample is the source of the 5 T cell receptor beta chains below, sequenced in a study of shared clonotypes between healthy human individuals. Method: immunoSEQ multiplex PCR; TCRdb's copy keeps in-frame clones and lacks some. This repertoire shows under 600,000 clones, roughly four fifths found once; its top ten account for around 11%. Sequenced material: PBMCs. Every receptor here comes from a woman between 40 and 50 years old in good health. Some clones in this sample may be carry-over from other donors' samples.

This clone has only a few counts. The CDR3 sequence is CASSSQTGYNTGELFF. The CDR3, as DNA: TGTGCCAGCAGCTCCCAGACAGGCTACAACACCGGGGAGCTGTTTTTT. The chain joins TRBV5-5 to TRBJ2-2; D possibly corresponds to TRBD1 (6 bases). Germline V gives CDR1 SGHKS, CDR2 YYEKEE (reference sequence). The CDR3 is made up of 16 amino acids. Trimming stripped 3 bases from V and 2 bases from J, with 14 bases between. Full variable domain (remainder filled in from reference TRBV5-5 and TRBJ2-2): DAGVTQSPTHLIKTRGQQVTLRCSPISGHKSVSWYQQVLGQGPQFIFQYYEKEERGRGNFPDRFSARQFPNYSSELNVNALLLGDSALYLCASSSQTGYNTGELFFGEGSRLTVL.

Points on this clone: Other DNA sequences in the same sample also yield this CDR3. CDR3 loop: CASSLLGGQPQHF. In DNA form, the CDR3 reads TGTGCCAGCAGTTTACTCGGGGGTCAGCCCCAGCATTTT. The chain is built from TRBV28 and TRBJ1-5; D possibly corresponds to TRBD1 (5 bases). The CDR3 is made up of 13 amino acids. Germline CDR1 and CDR2: MDHEN and SYDVKM. V was trimmed by 2 bases and J by 6 bases, leaving 8 bases between them.

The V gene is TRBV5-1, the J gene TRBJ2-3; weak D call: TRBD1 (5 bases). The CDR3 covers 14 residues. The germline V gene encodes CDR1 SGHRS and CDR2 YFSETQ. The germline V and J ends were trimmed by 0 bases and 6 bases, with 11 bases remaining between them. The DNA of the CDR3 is TGCGCCAGCAGCTTGGGCAGGGATGCGGATACGCAGTATTTT. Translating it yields CASSLGRDADTQYF.

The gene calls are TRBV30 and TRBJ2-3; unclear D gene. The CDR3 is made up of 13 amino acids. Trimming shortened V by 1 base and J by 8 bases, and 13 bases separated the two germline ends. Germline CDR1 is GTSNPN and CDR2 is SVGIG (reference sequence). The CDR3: CAWSALLELTQYF. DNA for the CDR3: TGTGCCTGGAGTGCACTATTAGAGCTTACGCAGTATTTT.

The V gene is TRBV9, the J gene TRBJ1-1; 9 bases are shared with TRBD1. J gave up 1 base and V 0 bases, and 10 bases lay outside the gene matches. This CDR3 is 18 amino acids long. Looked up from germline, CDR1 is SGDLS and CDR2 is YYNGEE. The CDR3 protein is CASSVDPRGTGRNTEAFF. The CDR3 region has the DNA TGTGCCAGCAGCGTAGACCCCAGGGGGACAGGGAGGAACACTGAAGCTTTCTTT.